This note documents a single T cell receptor (beta chain) sequence. Its target is unknown. This record comes from a study of cytomegalovirus exposure and HLA in healthy donors. About the study: From donors who were HLA-typed, an early data release held about 89 million unique TCRs.

Whole-study findings and limits: Association with HLA alleles at 0.05 false discovery rate was found for 17,000 or so TCR beta sequences in a later analysis.

PCR was performed using 60 Vbeta and 13 Jbeta primers. Clones were sequenced by immunoSEQ multiplex PCR, and TCRdb holds only the in-frame ones, with some missing. Seen here are 200,000 to 250,000 clones, 65% to 85% observed once, and the top ten hold about 3%. Germline assignment: CDR1 SGDLS and CDR2 YYNGEE. This CDR3 contains 13 residues. The V and J ends lost 4 bases and 3 bases respectively, with 8 bases between them. The clonotype originates from a man younger than 40 in good health and CMV-seronegative. Sequencing was performed on PBMCs. The chain uses TRBV9 and TRBJ1-3; D is unclear. CDR3 protein: CASSKSGGNTIYF. The CDR3 coding sequence is TGTGCCAGCAGCAAATCGGGTGGAAACACCATATATTTT.